Following are 26 T cell receptor beta chains from one sample sequenced in a study of identical twins. One entry per CDR3 protein, called by TCRdb with MiXCR from the 5' RACE reads. The sample has 1.5 million to 2 million distinct CDR3 sequences, less than 35% seen once. Specimen: cord blood. These receptors came from a newborn girl in good health.

In the case of this clonotype: Because the CDR3 is missing its conserved closing phenylalanine or tryptophan, this is likely a read error. The chain uses TRBV10-3 and TRBJ1-2, with 9 bases matching TRBD1. Germline V gene data show CDR1 as ENHRY and CDR2 as SYGVKD. V shed 4 bases and J 6 bases; nucleotides not matched to a gene: 3. The CDR3 is 13 amino acids. The CDR3 is CAISVGQGNGYTL. CDR3 sequence (DNA): TGTGCCATCAGTGTAGGACAGGGGAATGGCTACACCTTA.

The V call is TRBV5-1, the J call TRBJ2-7; perhaps TRBD1 as D (5 bases). The germline CDR1 and CDR2 sequences are SGHRS and YFSETQ. The CDR3 totals 17 residues. V lost 0 bases to trimming and J lost 2 bases, with 18 bases between them. The CDR3 nucleotides read TGCGCCAGCAGCTTGGGACAGATAATGACTCCCACCTACGAGCAGTACTTC. Translated: CASSLGQIMTPTYEQYF.

The table lists this clonotype with a few counts. V and J are TRBV27 and TRBJ2-5; 7 bases are a match to TRBD2. The J call may be faulty, since TRBJ2-7 better matches the DNA end. CDR3 length equals 16 residues. The germline gives CDR1 MNHEY, CDR2 SMNVEV (reference sequence). The CDR3 bases are TGTGCCAGCAGTATCCGGGCTAGCGGAACTCCCTACGAGCAGTACTTC. Translating it yields CASSIRASGTPYEQYF.

The rearrangement uses TRBV20-1 and TRBJ1-4; 9 bases match TRBD1. The V gene's germline CDR1 is DFQATT and CDR2 SNEGSKA (reference sequence). The V segment lost 6 bases and the J segment 8 bases; nucleotides outside the gene matches: 4. This CDR3 is 12 amino acids long. In DNA, the CDR3 is TGCAGTGCCTGGACAGGGGAAGAAAAACTGTTTTTT. It is translated as CSAWTGEEKLFF.

This clonotype appeared a few times. This rearrangement joins TRBV7-2 to TRBJ2-7, with 10 bases lining up with TRBD2. CDR1 and CDR2 from the germline V gene are SGHTA and FQGNSA. The trim removed 8 bases at V and 3 bases at J, leaving 10 bases unmatched. The CDR3 loop spans 15 amino acids. CDR3 bases: TGTGCCAGCCATTCGACTGCTAGCGGGAGCTACGAGCAGTACTTC. Translation gives CASHSTASGSYEQYF. The full variable domain, completed using reference TRBV7-2 and TRBJ2-7, is GAGVSQSPSNKVTEKGKDVELRCDPISGHTALYWYRQSLGQGLEFLIYFQGNSAPDKSGLPSDRFSAERTGGSVSTLTIQRTQQEDSAVYLCASHSTASGSYEQYFGPGTRLTVT.

This clonotype was seen a few times. The chain has TRBV11-2 and TRBJ1-5; possibly TRBD1 for D (6 bases). The V gene lost 0 bases and the J gene lost 5 bases, with 14 bases spanning the gap. CDR1 and CDR2 from the germline V gene are SGHAT and FQNNGV. The CDR3 length is 16 residues. CDR3 sequence (DNA): TGTGCCAGCAGCTTAGATCTTCAGGGGAGCGATCAGCCCCAGCATTTT. This sequence encodes CASSLDLQGSDQPQHF.

The count of this clonotype is one. This chain joins TRBV5-1 and TRBJ2-1; a weak D match, TRBD1 (6 bases). Germline V gene sequence: CDR1 SGHRS, CDR2 YFSETQ. The V end was cut by 2 bases, the J end by 8 bases, with 8 bases between. The CDR3 contains 12 residues. This CDR3 reads CASSFTGHEQFF. DNA of the CDR3: TGCGCCAGCAGCTTCACAGGGCATGAGCAGTTCTTC.

Remarks on this clonotype: This could be a read error, since a much larger clone is one nucleotide away. The chain links TRBV29-1 to TRBJ2-1; no firm D call. CDR1 and CDR2 (germline): SQVTM, ANQGSEA. V lost 3 bases and J lost 4, with 16 bases in between. The CDR3 totals 15 residues. CDR3 protein: CSVEPPRTEYNEQFF. The CDR3 nucleotides are TGCAGCGTTGAGCCACCTAGGACGGAATACAATGAGCAGTTCTTC.

This clonotype occurred a few times. The chain is built from TRBV28 and TRBJ1-2; the D is unclear. The V gene lost 5 bases and the J gene lost 3 bases, with 10 bases spanning the gap. The CDR3 is 13 residues long. The germline gives CDR1 MDHEN, CDR2 SYDVKM. The CDR3 protein is CASSVSPYYGYTF. The CDR3 nucleotides are TGTGCCAGCAGTGTCAGTCCATACTATGGCTACACCTTC.

The chain links TRBV4-2 to TRBJ2-7; 8 bases fit TRBD2. The length of the CDR3 is 15 residues. The V gene end was trimmed by 0 bases and the J gene end by 7 bases; junction bases not matched to a gene: 8. CDR1 and CDR2 (germline): LGHNA, YNFKEQ. In nucleotides, the CDR3 is TGTGCCAGCAGCCAAGAGCCTAGCGGGTACAATGAGCAGTACTTC. Residues: CASSQEPSGYNEQYF.

J is TRBJ2-1 and V is TRBV7-9; TRBD2 matches at 11 bases. The ends lost 7 bases at V and 3 bases at J; junction bases unmatched: 5. Germline loops: CDR1 SEHNR, CDR2 FQNEAQ (reference sequence). The CDR3 loop spans 15 amino acids. CDR3 sequence reads: CASIIAGGHYNEQFF. CDR3 DNA: TGTGCCAGCATCATAGCGGGGGGGCACTACAATGAGCAGTTCTTC. Supplemented by reference TRBV7-9 and TRBJ2-1, the full variable domain reads DTGVSQNPRHKITKRGQNVTFRCDPISEHNRLYWYRQTLGQGPEFLTYFQNEAQLEKSRLLSDRFSAERPKGSFSTLEIQRTEQGDSAMYLCASIIAGGHYNEQFFGPGTRLTVL.

V gene TRBV7-8 combines with J gene TRBJ2-1, with TRBD2 identical over 11 bases. Unmatched junction bases numbered 10, after V lost 3 bases and J lost 6 bases. Germline CDR1 is SGHVS and CDR2 is FQNEAQ. The CDR3 consists of 17 residues. The CDR3 region has the DNA TGTGCCAGCAGCTTGAAGTGGTTTGGACTAGCGGGCAATGAGCAGTTCTTC. Its translation: CASSLKWFGLAGNEQFF.

This clonotype was observed a handful of times. The CDR3 sequence: CASSSKGGTEAFF. CDR3 coding DNA: TGTGCCAGCAGCTCCAAAGGGGGCACTGAAGCTTTCTTT. J is TRBJ1-1 and V is TRBV7-2; TRBD1 might be the D (6 bases). Germline lookup yields CDR1 SGHTA and CDR2 FQGNSA. The CDR3 consists of 13 residues. The V end was cut by 4 bases, the J end by 4 bases, with 10 bases between. The full variable domain, rest sourced from reference TRBV7-2 and TRBJ1-1, is GAGVSQSPSNKVTEKGKDVELRCDPISGHTALYWYRQSLGQGLEFLIYFQGNSAPDKSGLPSDRFSAERTGGSVSTLTIQRTQQEDSAVYLCASSSKGGTEAFFGQGTRLTVV.

The chain links TRBV5-1 to TRBJ1-6; 7 positions agree with TRBD1. Germline-derived CDR1 and CDR2 are SGHRS and YFSETQ. The CDR3 totals 14 residues. J was trimmed by 7 bases and V by 2 bases; bases with no gene match: 3. The CDR3 sequence is CASSLKGANSPLHF. The CDR3 DNA is TGCGCCAGCAGCTTAAAGGGGGCAAATTCACCCCTCCACTTT.

The chain recombines TRBV6-1 with TRBJ2-2; tentative D call: TRBD2 (6 bases). CDR3 size: 17 residues. Trimming left V 0 bases short and J 2 bases short, with 13 bases between. Germline V gene data show CDR1 as MNHNS and CDR2 as SASEGT. CDR3 in DNA: TGTGCCAGCAGTGAAGCCGGGGGTCCGTTTAACACCGGGGAGCTGTTTTTT. Residues: CASSEAGGPFNTGELFF.

The rearrangement uses TRBV19 and TRBJ2-7, with D hard to call. The germline gives CDR1 LNHDA, CDR2 SQIVND (reference sequence). This CDR3 has 11 amino acids. Between the trimmed V and J ends, which lost 10 bases and 1 base, there was a span of 8 bases. The CDR3 coding sequence is TGTGCCACTAGGGAATCCTACGAGCAGTACTTC. It translates to CATRESYEQYF.

This chain connects TRBV2 to TRBJ1-3; 7 bases match TRBD1. Germline V gene sequence: CDR1 SNHLY, CDR2 FYNNEI. The CDR3 sequence is 16 residues long. After removal of 5 bases from V and 6 bases from J, the junction contained 13 bases not matched to a gene. CDR3 residues: CASSPPDRRLSNTIYF. The CDR3 DNA sequence: TGTGCCAGCAGTCCCCCGGACAGGCGACTATCAAACACCATATATTTT.

The V gene is TRBV11-2, the J gene TRBJ2-1; D is undetermined. Germline CDR1 and CDR2: SGHAT and FQNNGV. Trimming shortened V by 5 bases and J by 13 bases, and 15 bases separated the two germline ends. The CDR3 sequence is 12 residues long. Here the CDR3 reads CASSHPQETQFF. The CDR3 DNA follows: TGTGCCAGCAGCCACCCTCAAGAGACCCAGTTCTTC.

The rearrangement links TRBV5-1 to TRBJ1-6; tentative D call: TRBD1 (5 bases). V dropped 4 bases and J dropped 0 bases, with 11 bases sitting between them. The CDR3 totals 16 residues. Germline assignment: CDR1 SGHRS and CDR2 YFSETQ. The CDR3: CASSPGLSSYNSPLHF. The CDR3 DNA reads TGCGCCAGCAGCCCGGGACTGAGCTCCTATAATTCACCCCTCCACTTT. Filled out from reference TRBV5-1 and TRBJ1-6, the complete variable domain reads KAGVTQTPRYLIKTRGQQVTLSCSPISGHRSVSWYQQTPGQGLQFLFEYFSETQRNKGNFPGRFSGRQFSNSRSEMNVSTLELGDSALYLCASSPGLSSYNSPLHFGNGTRLTVT.

The chain links TRBV5-8 to TRBJ2-1; D gene unclear. Trimming pared 6 bases from V and 0 bases from J, leaving 13 bases between. The CDR3 runs 15 residues. Per the germline V gene, CDR1 is SGHTS and CDR2 is YDEGEE. Here the CDR3 reads CASKSGASSYNEQFF. The CDR3 region has the DNA TGTGCCAGCAAGTCTGGCGCTAGCTCCTACAATGAGCAGTTCTTC.

The V and J genes are TRBV20-1 and TRBJ2-7; maybe TRBD2 (6 bases). The V end was cut by 4 bases, the J end by 5 bases, with 12 bases between. Germline CDR1 reads DFQATT; CDR2 reads SNEGSKA (reference sequence). The CDR3 extends over 12 amino acids. This chain's CDR3 is CSATRTGDEQYF. The CDR3 DNA is TGCAGTGCTACACGGACGGGGGACGAGCAGTACTTC.

The chain is built from TRBV12-3 or TRBV12-4 and TRBJ2-5; possibly TRBD1 for D (5 bases). This CDR3 spans 13 amino acids. Trimming left V 3 bases short and J 5 bases short, with 10 bases between. Written as DNA, the CDR3 is TGTGCCAGCAGTTTCCGCAGGGTGGAGACCCAGTACTTC. Protein sequence: CASSFRRVETQYF.

The chain carries TRBV6-5 and TRBJ2-7; 7 nucleotides match TRBD1. The J call could be wrong; TRBJ2-5 is a better fit for the DNA end. The CDR3 has 15 amino acids. Germline CDR1 reads MNHEY; CDR2 reads SVGAGI. CDR3 sequence (DNA): TGTGCCAGCAGGGTCGACAGGGTAAACAAGGTGACCCAGTACTTC. This translates into CASRVDRVNKVTQYF.

This chain connects TRBV27 to TRBJ2-1; the D is unclear. V lost 3 bases to trimming and J lost 5 bases, with 11 bases between them. CDR3 length equals 14 residues. The germline CDR1 and CDR2 sequences are MNHEY and SMNVEV (reference sequence). CDR3 residues: CASSLETHDNEQFF. The CDR3 DNA sequence: TGTGCCAGCAGTTTGGAGACTCACGACAATGAGCAGTTCTTC.

V gene TRBV11-2 combines with J gene TRBJ1-2, with D possibly being TRBD1 (6 bases). Germline V lookup: CDR1 SGHAT, CDR2 FQNNGV. Trimming pared 1 base from V and 4 bases from J, leaving 16 bases between. CDR3 length equals 16 residues. The CDR3 protein is CASSLGPWTALYGYTF. The CDR3 coding sequence is TGTGCCAGCAGCTTAGGTCCCTGGACAGCCCTCTATGGCTACACCTTC.

This clonotype came up a few times. V and J are TRBV12-3 or TRBV12-4 and TRBJ2-5; 11 bases are shared with TRBD2. This CDR3 comprises 15 residues. The ends lost 3 bases at V and 3 bases at J; junction bases unmatched: 3. CDR3 protein: CASSFSGGAKETQYF. The CDR3 DNA is TGTGCCAGCAGTTTTAGCGGGGGGGCTAAAGAGACCCAGTACTTC.